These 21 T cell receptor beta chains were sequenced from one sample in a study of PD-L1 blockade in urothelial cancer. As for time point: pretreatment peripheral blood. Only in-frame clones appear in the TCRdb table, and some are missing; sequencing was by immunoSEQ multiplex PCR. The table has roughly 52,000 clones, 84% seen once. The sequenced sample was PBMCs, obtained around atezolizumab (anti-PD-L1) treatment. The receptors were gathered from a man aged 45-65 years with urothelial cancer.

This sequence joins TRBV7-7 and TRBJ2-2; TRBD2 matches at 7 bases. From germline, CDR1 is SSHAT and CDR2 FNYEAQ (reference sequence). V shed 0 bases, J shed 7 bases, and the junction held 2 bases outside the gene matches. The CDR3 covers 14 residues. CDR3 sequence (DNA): TGTGCCAGCAGCTTAGCGGGAGGGATCGGGGAGCTGTTTTTT. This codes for CASSLAGGIGELFF. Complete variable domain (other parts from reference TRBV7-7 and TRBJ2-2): GAGVSQSPRYKVTKRGQDVTLRCDPISSHATLYWYQQALGQGPEFLTYFNYEAQPDKSGLPSDRFSAERPEGSISTLTIQRTEQRDSAMYRCASSLAGGIGELFFGEGSRLTVL.

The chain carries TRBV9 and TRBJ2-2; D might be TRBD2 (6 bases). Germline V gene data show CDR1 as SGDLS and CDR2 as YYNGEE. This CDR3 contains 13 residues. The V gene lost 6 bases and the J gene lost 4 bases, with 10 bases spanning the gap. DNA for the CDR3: TGTGCCAGCACCCGGGGGTCCACCGGGGAGCTGTTTTTT. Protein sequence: CASTRGSTGELFF. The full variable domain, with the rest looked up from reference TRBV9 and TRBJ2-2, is DSGVTQTPKHLITATGQRVTLRCSPRSGDLSVYWYQQSLDQGLQFLIQYYNGEERAKGNILERFSAQQFPDLHSELNLSSLELGDSALYFCASTRGSTGELFFGEGSRLTVL.

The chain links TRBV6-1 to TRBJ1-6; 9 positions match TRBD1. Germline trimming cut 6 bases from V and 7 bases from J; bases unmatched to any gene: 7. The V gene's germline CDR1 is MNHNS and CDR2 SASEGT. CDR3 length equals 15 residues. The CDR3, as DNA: TGTGCCAGCAGGAGCCCCGGACAGGGGAATTCACCCCTCCACTTT. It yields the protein CASRSPGQGNSPLHF.

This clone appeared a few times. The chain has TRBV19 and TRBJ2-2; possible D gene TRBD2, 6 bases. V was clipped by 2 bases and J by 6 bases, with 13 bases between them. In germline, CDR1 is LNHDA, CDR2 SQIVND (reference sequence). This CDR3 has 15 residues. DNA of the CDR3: TGTGCCAGTAGTATACGGTCGGGAGTCCCCGGGGAGCTGTTTTTT. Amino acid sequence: CASSIRSGVPGELFF.

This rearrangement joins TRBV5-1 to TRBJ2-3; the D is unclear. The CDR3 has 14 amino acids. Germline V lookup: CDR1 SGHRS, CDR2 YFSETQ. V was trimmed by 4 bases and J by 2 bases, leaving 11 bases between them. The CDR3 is CASSGTVNTDTQYF. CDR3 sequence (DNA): TGCGCCAGCAGCGGAACAGTAAACACAGATACGCAGTATTTT.

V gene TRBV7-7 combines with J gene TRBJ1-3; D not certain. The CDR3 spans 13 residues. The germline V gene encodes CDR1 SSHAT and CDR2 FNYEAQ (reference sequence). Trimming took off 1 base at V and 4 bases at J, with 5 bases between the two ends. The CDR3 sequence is CASSLEHGNTIYF. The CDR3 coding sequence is TGTGCCAGCAGCTTAGAACACGGAAACACCATATATTTT.

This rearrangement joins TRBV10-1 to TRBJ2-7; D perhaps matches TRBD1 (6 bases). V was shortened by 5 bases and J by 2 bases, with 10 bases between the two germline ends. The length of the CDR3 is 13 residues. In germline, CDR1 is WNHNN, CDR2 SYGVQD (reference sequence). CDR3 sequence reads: CASSMGAAYEQYF. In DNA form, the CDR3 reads TGCGCCAGCAGTATGGGGGCAGCCTACGAGCAGTACTTC.

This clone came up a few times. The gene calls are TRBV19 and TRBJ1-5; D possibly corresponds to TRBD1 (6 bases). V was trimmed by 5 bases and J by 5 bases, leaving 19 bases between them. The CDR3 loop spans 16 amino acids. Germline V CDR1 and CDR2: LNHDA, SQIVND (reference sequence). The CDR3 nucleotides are TGTGCCAGTAGTCTCAATACAGGGACTAGGGATCAGCCCCAGCATTTT. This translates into CASSLNTGTRDQPQHF.

The CDR3 here is CASSYSPLRFGQPQHF. CDR3 in DNA: TGTGCCAGCAGTTACTCCCCCCTCAGGTTTGGTCAGCCCCAGCATTTT. V usage is TRBV6-6 and J usage is TRBJ1-5; no reliable D call. The CDR3 totals 16 residues. Per germline, CDR1 MNHNY and CDR2 SVGAGI (reference sequence). Trimming took off 0 bases at V and 6 bases at J, with 15 bases between the two ends.

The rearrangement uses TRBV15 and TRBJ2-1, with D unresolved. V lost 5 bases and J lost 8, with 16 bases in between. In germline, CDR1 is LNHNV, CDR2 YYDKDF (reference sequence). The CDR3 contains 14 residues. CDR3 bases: TGTGCCACCAGCTATGACGCGTCTGGAGATGAGCAGTTCTTC. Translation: CATSYDASGDEQFF.

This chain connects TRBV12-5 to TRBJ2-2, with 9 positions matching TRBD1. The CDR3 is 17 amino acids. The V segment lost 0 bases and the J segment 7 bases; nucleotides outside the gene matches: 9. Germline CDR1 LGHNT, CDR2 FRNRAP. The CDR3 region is CASGLVLRTGDGGELFF. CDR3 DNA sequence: TGTGCTAGTGGTTTGGTACTTCGGACAGGGGACGGCGGGGAGCTGTTTTTT.

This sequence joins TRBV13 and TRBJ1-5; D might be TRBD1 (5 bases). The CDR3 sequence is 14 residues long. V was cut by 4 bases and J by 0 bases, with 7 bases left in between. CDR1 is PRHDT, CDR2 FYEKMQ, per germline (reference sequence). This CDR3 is CASSSGVSNQPQHF. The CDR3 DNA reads TGTGCCAGCAGCTCGGGGGTTAGCAATCAGCCCCAGCATTTT.

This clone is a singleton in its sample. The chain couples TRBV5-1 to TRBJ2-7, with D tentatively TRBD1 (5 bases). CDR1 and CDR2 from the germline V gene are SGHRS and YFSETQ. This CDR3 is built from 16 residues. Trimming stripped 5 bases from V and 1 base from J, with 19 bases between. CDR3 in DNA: TGCGCCAGCAGAGAGAGTGAGGTGCAGGGATCCTACGAGCAGTACTTC. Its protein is CASRESEVQGSYEQYF.

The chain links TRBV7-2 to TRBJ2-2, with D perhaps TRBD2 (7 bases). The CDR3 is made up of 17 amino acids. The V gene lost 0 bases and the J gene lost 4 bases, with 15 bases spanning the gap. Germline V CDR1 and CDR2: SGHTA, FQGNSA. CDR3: CASSLALAGAVTGELFF. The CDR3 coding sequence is TGTGCCAGCAGCTTAGCGTTGGCGGGGGCGGTCACCGGGGAGCTGTTTTTT.

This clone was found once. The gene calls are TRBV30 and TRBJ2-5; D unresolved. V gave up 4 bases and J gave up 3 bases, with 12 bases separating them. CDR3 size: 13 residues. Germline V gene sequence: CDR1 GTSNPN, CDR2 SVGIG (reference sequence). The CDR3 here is CAWNINSKETQYF. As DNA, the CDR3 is TGTGCCTGGAATATCAACAGCAAAGAGACCCAGTACTTC.

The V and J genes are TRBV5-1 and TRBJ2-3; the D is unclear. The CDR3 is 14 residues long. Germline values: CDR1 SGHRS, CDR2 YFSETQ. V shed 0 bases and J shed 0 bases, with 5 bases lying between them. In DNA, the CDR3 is TGCGCCAGCAGCTTGGATTCTAGCACAGATACGCAGTATTTT. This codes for CASSLDSSTDTQYF.

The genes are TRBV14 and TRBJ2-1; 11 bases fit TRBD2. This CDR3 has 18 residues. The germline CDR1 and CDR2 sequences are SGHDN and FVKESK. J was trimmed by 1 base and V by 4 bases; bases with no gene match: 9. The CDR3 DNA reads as TGTGCCAGCAGCCCAGCCCGGGGACTAGCGGAATCCTACAATGAGCAGTTCTTC. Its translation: CASSPARGLAESYNEQFF.

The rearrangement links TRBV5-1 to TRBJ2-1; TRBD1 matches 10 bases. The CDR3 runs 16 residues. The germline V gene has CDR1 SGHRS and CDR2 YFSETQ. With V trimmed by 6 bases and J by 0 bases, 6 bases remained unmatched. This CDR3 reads CASTPTGGYSYNEQFF. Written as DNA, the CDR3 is TGCGCCAGCACTCCGACAGGGGGCTACTCCTACAATGAGCAGTTCTTC.

The CDR3 is CASSSGGTLVNSGYTF. CDR3 sequence (DNA): TGTGCCAGCAGCTCGGGGGGTACGCTCGTGAATTCGGGCTACACCTTC. The chain combines TRBV7-9 with TRBJ1-2, with D maybe TRBD1 (5 bases). Trimming took off 4 bases at V and 8 bases at J, with 23 bases between the two ends. Germline values: CDR1 SEHNR, CDR2 FQNEAQ (reference sequence). The CDR3 runs 16 residues.

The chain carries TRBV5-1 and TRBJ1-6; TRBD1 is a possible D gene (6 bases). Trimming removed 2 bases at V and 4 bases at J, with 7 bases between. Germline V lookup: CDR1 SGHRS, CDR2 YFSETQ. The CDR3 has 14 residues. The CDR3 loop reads CASSLTGYNSPLHF. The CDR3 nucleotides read TGCGCCAGCAGCTTAACAGGGTATAATTCACCCCTCCACTTT.

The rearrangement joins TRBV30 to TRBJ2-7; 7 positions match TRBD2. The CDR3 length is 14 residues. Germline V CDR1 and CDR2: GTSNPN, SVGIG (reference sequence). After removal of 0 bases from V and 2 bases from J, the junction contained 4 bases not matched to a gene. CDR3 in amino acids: CAWSVGGMAYEQYF. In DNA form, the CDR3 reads TGTGCCTGGAGTGTCGGGGGGATGGCCTACGAGCAGTACTTC.